A single sample gave rise to the 32 T cell receptor beta chains below, sequenced in a study of OX40 agonist ivuxolimab in advanced cancers. Library preparation was by the immunoSEQ multiplex PCR assay. TCRdb took this table from immuneACCESS and kept in-frame rearrangements with V and J called. Such tables lack part of the clones; where checked against another copy, unresolved V genes explain under half of the gap, and the rest is unexplained. The sample includes about 64,000 clones, with approximately 78% observed a single time. Of the sample, approximately 5.2% is held by the ten largest clones. The sequenced sample was CD4+ or CD8+ T cells sorted from blood, obtained in a trial of the OX40 agonist ivuxolimab. The source is an adult with an advanced solid tumor such as melanoma, head and neck, liver or kidney cancer.

This sequence joins TRBV2 and TRBJ1-4, with 7 bases that match TRBD1. The V gene's germline CDR1 is SNHLY and CDR2 FYNNEI. The CDR3 is 11 residues long. Trimming removed 7 bases from V and 11 bases from J; junction bases left unmatched: 4. The CDR3 nucleotides are TGTGCCAGCACCCCCAGGGGGAAACTGTTTTTT. Protein product: CASTPRGKLFF.

The rearrangement links TRBV6-6 to TRBJ2-1; 7 nucleotides agree with TRBD1. CDR1 is MNHNY, CDR2 SVGAGI, per germline (reference sequence). The length of the CDR3 is 13 residues. Trimming removed 6 bases from V and 4 bases from J; junction bases left unmatched: 3. In DNA form, the CDR3 reads TGTGCCAGCAGCAGGGACAGTTACAATGAGCAGTTCTTC. Translation: CASSRDSYNEQFF.

This clone was counted between two and nine times. The V and J genes are TRBV7-9 and TRBJ2-7; tentative D call: TRBD2 (6 bases). Trimming took off 4 bases at V and 5 bases at J, with 9 bases between the two ends. The CDR3 is made up of 12 amino acids. Looked up from germline, CDR1 is SEHNR and CDR2 is FQNEAQ (reference sequence). In nucleotides, the CDR3 is TGTGCCAGCAGCTCCGAGCGGGACGAGCAGTACTTC. It is translated as CASSSERDEQYF.

This clone has a count of ten or more. Here the CDR3 DNA reads TGCGCCAGCAGCCAAGATGTGGATAGGGGAAACCAAGAGACCCAGTACTTC. This sequence encodes CASSQDVDRGNQETQYF. V gene TRBV4-1 combines with J gene TRBJ2-5; TRBD1 is a possible D gene (5 bases). CDR1 and CDR2 from the germline V gene are MGHRA and YSYEKL. This CDR3 has 17 amino acids. The ends were cut back, 0 bases at V and 0 bases at J, with 14 bases in the middle.

The V and J genes are TRBV29-1 and TRBJ2-5; D is undetermined. The germline V and J ends were trimmed by 4 bases and 2 bases, with 5 bases remaining between them. CDR1 is SQVTM and CDR2 is ANQGSEA in the germline V gene. The CDR3 totals 11 residues. The chain's CDR3 is CSVGRQETQYF. The CDR3 DNA sequence: TGCAGCGTTGGGAGACAAGAGACCCAGTACTTC.

The CDR3 coding sequence is TGTGCCAGCAGCACACAGACAGAACTTACCGGGGAGCTGTTTTTT. This codes for CASSTQTELTGELFF. The chain is built from TRBV9 and TRBJ2-2; tentative D call: TRBD1 (5 bases). The CDR3 extends over 15 amino acids. Germline CDR1 SGDLS, CDR2 YYNGEE. V shed 4 bases and J shed 5 bases, with 15 bases lying between them.

This clone turned up a few times. The V and J genes are TRBV7-2 and TRBJ1-4; TRBD1 is a possible D gene (5 bases). Germline V gives CDR1 SGHTA, CDR2 FQGNSA. The V gene lost 2 bases and the J gene lost 6 bases, with 13 bases spanning the gap. The CDR3 length is 15 residues. The chain's CDR3 is CASSLSSGLYEKLFF. The DNA of the CDR3 is TGTGCCAGCAGCTTATCGTCAGGGCTTTATGAAAAACTGTTTTTT. The variable domain in full, completed from reference TRBV7-2 and TRBJ1-4, reads GAGVSQSPSNKVTEKGKDVELRCDPISGHTALYWYRQSLGQGLEFLIYFQGNSAPDKSGLPSDRFSAERTGGSVSTLTIQRTQQEDSAVYLCASSLSSGLYEKLFFGSGTQLSVL.

The chain recombines TRBV27 with TRBJ1-2; 7 nucleotides align to TRBD1. The CDR3 contains 14 residues. Germline CDR1 MNHEY, CDR2 SMNVEV (reference sequence). Trimming cost V 5 bases and J 8 bases; bases outside gene matches: 11. DNA of the CDR3: TGTGCCAGCAGTCGACAGGGATCTCTTTCGGGCTACACCTTC. Its protein is CASSRQGSLSGYTF.

As DNA, the CDR3 is TGTGCCAGCAGCACGAAACCGACAACTGAAAAACTGTTTTTT. Translation: CASSTKPTTEKLFF. This rearrangement joins TRBV13 to TRBJ1-4; D is unclear. Germline V gives CDR1 PRHDT, CDR2 FYEKMQ (reference sequence). The length of the CDR3 is 14 residues. The ends were cut back, 5 bases at V and 7 bases at J, with 14 bases in the middle. Filled out from reference TRBV13 and TRBJ1-4, the complete variable domain reads AAGVIQSPRHLIKEKRETATLKCYPIPRHDTVYWYQQGPGQDPQFLISFYEKMQSDKGSIPDRFSAQQFSDYHSELNMSSLELGDSALYFCASSTKPTTEKLFFGSGTQLSVL.

The J gene is TRBJ1-6, the V gene TRBV5-8; D not certain. Germline V gene sequence: CDR1 SGHTS, CDR2 YDEGEE. V lost 4 bases and J 3 bases, leaving 17 bases between the germline ends. The CDR3 is 17 amino acids. CDR3: CASSQRLSFNYNSPLHF. The CDR3, as DNA: TGTGCCAGCAGCCAGAGGCTCTCATTTAACTATAATTCACCCCTCCACTTT.

This clone was found a few times. The chain links TRBV2 to TRBJ2-1, with 7 bases identical to TRBD1. Germline-derived CDR1 and CDR2 are SNHLY and FYNNEI. The CDR3 contains 14 residues. The J segment lost 5 bases and the V segment lost 4 bases, leaving 5 bases of the junction unmatched. The DNA for the CDR3 is TGTGCCAGCAGTGGGGGACAGCTCAACAATGAGCAGTTCTTC. As protein: CASSGGQLNNEQFF. Complete variable domain (other parts from reference TRBV2 and TRBJ2-1): EPEVTQTPSHQVTQMGQEVILRCVPISNHLYFYWYRQILGQKVEFLVSFYNNEISEKSEIFDDQFSVERPDGSNFTLKIRSTKLEDSAMYFCASSGGQLNNEQFFGPGTRLTVL.

In this sample, this clone turned up a few times. The genes are TRBV9 and TRBJ1-2; a weak D match, TRBD1 (5 bases). Germline V lookup: CDR1 SGDLS, CDR2 YYNGEE. Trimming removed 3 bases from V and 4 bases from J, with 16 bases in between. CDR3 length: 15 residues. CDR3 region: CASSASLRDAYGYTF. The CDR3, as DNA: TGTGCCAGCAGCGCCAGCCTCCGGGACGCCTATGGCTACACCTTC.

The J gene is TRBJ2-1, the V gene TRBV14; D call uncertain. CDR3 size: 16 residues. Germline V gene sequence: CDR1 SGHDN, CDR2 FVKESK. Trimming removed 0 bases from V and 4 bases from J, with 13 bases in between. DNA of the CDR3: TGTGCCAGCAGCCAAGATCTGGTGGCCGGGTACAATGAGCAGTTCTTC. Protein sequence: CASSQDLVAGYNEQFF. Together with reference TRBV14 and TRBJ2-1, the CDR3 gives the full variable domain: EAGVTQFPSHSVIEKGQTVTLRCDPISGHDNLYWYRRVMGKEIKFLLHFVKESKQDESGMPNNRFLAERTGGTYSTLKVQPAELEDSGVYFCASSQDLVAGYNEQFFGPGTRLTVL.

The V call is TRBV15, the J call TRBJ2-5; D is uncertain. Trimming left V 0 bases short and J 5 bases short, with 13 bases between. CDR1 and CDR2 from the germline V gene are LNHNV and YYDKDF (reference sequence). The CDR3 consists of 15 residues. The DNA of the CDR3 is TGTGCCACCAGCAGAGAGTTGGGTATGAGCGAGACCCAGTACTTC. It specifies CATSRELGMSETQYF.

V usage is TRBV5-1 and J usage is TRBJ1-2; 8 nucleotides agree with TRBD1. Per the germline V gene, CDR1 is SGHRS and CDR2 is YFSETQ. The V and J ends lost 4 bases and 8 bases, in that order; junction bases with no gene match: 7. The CDR3 contains 13 residues. CDR3 nucleotide sequence: TGCGCCAGCAGCACCGGGACAGGCGACGGCTACACCTTC. Amino acids: CASSTGTGDGYTF.

The V call is TRBV2, the J call TRBJ1-1; possible D gene TRBD1, 5 bases. The V gene lost 6 bases and the J gene lost 2 bases, with 22 bases spanning the gap. There are 17 residues in the CDR3. The germline CDR1 and CDR2 sequences are SNHLY and FYNNEI. This chain's CDR3 is CASRFPDTGRPNTEAFF. The CDR3 DNA is TGTGCCAGCAGATTCCCGGACACCGGGAGGCCCAACACTGAAGCTTTCTTT.

The chain is built from TRBV20-1 and TRBJ2-1, with 7 bases fitting TRBD2. The V gene end was trimmed by 6 bases and the J gene end by 8 bases; junction bases not matched to a gene: 1. The CDR3 extends over 10 amino acids. Germline CDR1 is DFQATT and CDR2 is SNEGSKA (reference sequence). As DNA, the CDR3 is TGCAGTGCACTAGCGTATGAGCAGTTCTTC. Protein: CSALAYEQFF.

This clone was observed a single time. Other DNA sequences of this sample code for an identical CDR3. The chain carries TRBV7-9 and TRBJ1-2, with TRBD1 as a possible D gene (6 bases). V was pared by 5 bases and J by 7 bases, with 11 bases between. CDR1 is SEHNR, CDR2 FQNEAQ, per germline (reference sequence). The CDR3 has 12 amino acids. CDR3 protein: CASSLGTSGYTF. In nucleotides, the CDR3 is TGTGCCAGCAGCCTAGGGACAAGTGGCTACACCTTC.

The rearrangement links TRBV7-3 to TRBJ2-2; 8 nucleotides align to TRBD2. Germline CDR1 is SGHTA and CDR2 is FQGTGA. After removal of 2 bases from V and 2 bases from J, the junction contained 4 bases not matched to a gene. This CDR3 has 16 amino acids. CDR3 sequence reads: CASSLFSGANTGELFF. The CDR3 DNA is TGTGCCAGCAGCTTATTTAGCGGGGCTAACACCGGGGAGCTGTTTTTT.

The rearrangement links TRBV6-6 to TRBJ1-6, with D unclear. Germline V gene sequence: CDR1 MNHNY, CDR2 SVGAGI (reference sequence). This CDR3 contains 16 residues. The V and J ends lost 5 bases and 6 bases respectively, with 17 bases between them. In DNA form, the CDR3 reads TGTGCCAGCAGTCGCTCTATAAGCGGAACTAATTCACCCCTCCACTTT. Translation: CASSRSISGTNSPLHF.

This clone has a handful of counts. This chain joins TRBV2 and TRBJ2-6; weak D call: TRBD2 (6 bases). The length of the CDR3 is 14 residues. Germline CDR1 is SNHLY and CDR2 is FYNNEI. V was trimmed by 5 bases and J by 3 bases, leaving 8 bases between them. The CDR3 DNA sequence: TGTGCCAGCAGTTGGGACTTTGGGGCCAACGTCCTGACTTTC. Its protein is CASSWDFGANVLTF.

V and J are TRBV10-3 and TRBJ1-1, with 11 bases lining up with TRBD1. Losses at the gene ends were 6 bases for V and 4 bases for J; bases not matched to a gene: 4. CDR1 and CDR2 from the germline V gene are ENHRY and SYGVKD. The CDR3 contains 14 residues. Here the CDR3 DNA reads TGTGCCATCAGGGGGGACAGGGGGAGCACTGAAGCTTTCTTT. This sequence encodes CAIRGDRGSTEAFF.

This clone appeared a few times. This chain uses TRBV29-1 with TRBJ2-3; 14 nucleotides match TRBD2. This CDR3 contains 17 residues. From germline, CDR1 is SQVTM and CDR2 ANQGSEA. V shed 6 bases, J shed 2 bases, and the junction held 10 bases outside the gene matches. CDR3 amino acids: CSVRGTSGSRDTDTQYF. Here the CDR3 DNA reads TGCAGCGTCCGCGGGACTAGCGGGAGTCGGGACACAGATACGCAGTATTTT.

The chain uses TRBV7-2 and TRBJ2-1, with a tentative D call TRBD2 (6 bases). In germline, CDR1 is SGHTA, CDR2 FQGNSA. Trimming took 5 bases from V and 2 from J, leaving 13 bases between them. CDR3 size: 15 residues. The CDR3 DNA follows: TGTGCCAGCAGCCCATTTAGCGGAACCTACAATGAGCAGTTCTTC. Amino acids: CASSPFSGTYNEQFF. Variable domain in full (rest from reference TRBV7-2 and TRBJ2-1): GAGVSQSPSNKVTEKGKDVELRCDPISGHTALYWYRQSLGQGLEFLIYFQGNSAPDKSGLPSDRFSAERTGGSVSTLTIQRTQQEDSAVYLCASSPFSGTYNEQFFGPGTRLTVL.

The rearrangement joins TRBV6-5 to TRBJ1-1; a possible D gene is TRBD1 (5 bases). V lost 11 bases, J lost 4 bases, and 14 bases lay in between. CDR3 length: 12 amino acids. Germline loops: CDR1 MNHEY, CDR2 SVGAGI. For the CDR3, the DNA is TGTGCCGTGGAGGGGTTGAGCACTGAAGCTTTCTTT. This gives the protein CAVEGLSTEAFF.

V and J are TRBV4-1 and TRBJ2-2; 9 bases match TRBD1. CDR3 length: 17 residues. CDR1 MGHRA and CDR2 YSYEKL come from the germline V gene. Trimming at V came to 3 bases and at J to 7 bases, leaving 12 bases not matched to a gene. The CDR3 bases are TGCGCCAGCAGCCAGGGACGGACAGGGGAAAGACGCGGGGAGCTGTTTTTT. Protein: CASSQGRTGERRGELFF.

The rearrangement uses TRBV2 and TRBJ1-1; D unclear. The CDR3 runs to 14 residues. Trimming stripped 2 bases from V and 4 bases from J, with 11 bases between. Germline V gives CDR1 SNHLY, CDR2 FYNNEI. CDR3 loop: CASSEYGLGTEAFF. The CDR3, as DNA: TGTGCCAGCAGTGAATACGGGTTGGGCACTGAAGCTTTCTTT.

The rearrangement links TRBV2 to TRBJ2-1; 12 positions match TRBD2. Germline-derived CDR1 and CDR2 are SNHLY and FYNNEI. The trim removed 6 bases at V and 0 bases at J, leaving 9 bases unmatched. The CDR3 covers 18 residues. CDR3 residues: CASRKLAGGSFSYNEQFF. The CDR3 DNA reads TGTGCCAGCAGGAAACTAGCGGGAGGCTCATTCTCCTACAATGAGCAGTTCTTC.

This rearrangement joins TRBV7-9 to TRBJ2-3; no definite D call. CDR1 and CDR2 from the germline V gene are SEHNR and FQNEAQ (reference sequence). The V end was cut by 5 bases, the J end by 1 base, with 10 bases between. The CDR3 has 14 amino acids. This CDR3 reads CASSPLGRTDTQYF. The CDR3 DNA is TGTGCCAGCAGCCCCCTGGGTCGCACAGATACGCAGTATTTT. Variable domain in full (rest from reference TRBV7-9 and TRBJ2-3): DTGVSQNPRHKITKRGQNVTFRCDPISEHNRLYWYRQTLGQGPEFLTYFQNEAQLEKSRLLSDRFSAERPKGSFSTLEIQRTEQGDSAMYLCASSPLGRTDTQYFGPGTRLTVL.

The chain links TRBV2 to TRBJ2-3; the match to TRBD1 covers 9 bases. Unmatched junction bases numbered 6, after V lost 2 bases and J lost 3 bases. The germline V gene encodes CDR1 SNHLY and CDR2 FYNNEI. The CDR3 contains 16 residues. The CDR3 sequence is CASSEQGTGRTDTQYF. The DNA for the CDR3 is TGTGCCAGCAGTGAACAAGGGACAGGGAGAACAGATACGCAGTATTTT.

The rearrangement links TRBV9 to TRBJ2-1; 11 nucleotides match TRBD2. J was trimmed by 4 bases and V by 3 bases; bases with no gene match: 15. This CDR3 has 19 amino acids. Germline V gives CDR1 SGDLS, CDR2 YYNGEE. CDR3 nucleotide sequence: TGTGCCAGCAGCGCCGACTTAGCGGGAGGGTACACTCGATACAATGAGCAGTTCTTC. This translates into CASSADLAGGYTRYNEQFF.

The gene calls are TRBV6-6 and TRBJ2-7; 8 positions match TRBD1. J lost 4 bases, V lost 5 bases, and 7 bases had no gene match. This CDR3 has 14 amino acids. Germline CDR1 is MNHNY and CDR2 is SVGAGI (reference sequence). CDR3 nucleotides: TGTGCCAGCAGTGGGGGTGGACAGGGTTACGAGCAGTACTTC. This encodes CASSGGGQGYEQYF.